These 17 T cell receptor beta chains were sequenced from one sample in a study of naive and memory T cell subsets. Regarding treatment: skin biopsy from PPD injection site in Mantoux-positive individual. An oligonucleotide containing a UMI was ligated to the 3' end of TCR cDNA. Amplification of ligated cDNA took four PCR rounds with SP2 and nested alpha and beta constant primers. TCRdb ran MiXCR on the UMI-ligation and nested PCR reads and lists one entry per CDR3 protein. Here the sample spans about 24,000 distinct CDR3 sequences, 5.5% to 7.5% being singletons. Sample: skin, taken from a tuberculin skin test site. These receptors were taken from an adult in good health.

The chain combines TRBV12-5 with TRBJ2-1; 8 nucleotides line up with TRBD2. The CDR3 has 15 amino acids. The V and J ends lost 7 bases and 8 bases, in that order; junction bases with no gene match: 13. The germline gives CDR1 LGHNT, CDR2 FRNRAP. The DNA of the CDR3 is TGTGCTAGTGCCGTTGGGTACGGGAGGGTCTATGAGCAGTTCTTC. Encoded protein: CASAVGYGRVYEQFF.

This clonotype was detected many times. This rearrangement joins TRBV6-2 or TRBV6-3 to TRBJ2-7; 12 nucleotides line up with TRBD2. The germline CDR1 and CDR2 sequences are MNHEY and SVGEGT. The CDR3 spans 16 residues. V was clipped by 5 bases and J by 2 bases; unmatched bases: 7. The CDR3 bases are TGTGCCAGCAGTCATCCCACTAGCGGGAGGCCCTACGAGCAGTACTTC. Its translation: CASSHPTSGRPYEQYF.

This clonotype was counted many times. V gene TRBV2 combines with J gene TRBJ1-1, with D uncertain. Trimming stripped 8 bases from V and 3 bases from J, with 16 bases between. Looked up from germline, CDR1 is SNHLY and CDR2 is FYNNEI. The CDR3 runs to 14 residues. CDR3 sequence reads: CASGPVGRYTEAFF. CDR3 bases: TGTGCCAGCGGTCCTGTAGGGAGGTACACTGAAGCTTTCTTT.

This clonotype was seen at least ten times. V usage is TRBV11-2 and J usage is TRBJ1-1; D gene unclear. Germline V gene sequence: CDR1 SGHAT, CDR2 FQNNGV. The CDR3 loop spans 13 amino acids. Trimming removed 3 bases from V and 4 bases from J, with 9 bases in between. CDR3 region: CASSLRRGTEAFF. As DNA, the CDR3 is TGTGCCAGCAGCTTGAGACGTGGCACTGAAGCTTTCTTT.

Many counts were recorded for this clonotype. The chain links TRBV24-1 to TRBJ2-2; D possibly corresponds to TRBD1 (6 bases). Per the germline V gene, CDR1 is KGHDR and CDR2 is SFDVKD. V lost 4 bases to trimming and J lost 7 bases, with 24 bases between them. The length of the CDR3 is 18 residues. This chain's CDR3 is CATSDFQTTSGEIGELFF. The CDR3 DNA is TGTGCCACCAGTGACTTCCAAACAACTTCAGGGGAGATCGGGGAGCTGTTTTTT.

In its sample, this clonotype was seen many times. This chain links TRBV18 with TRBJ2-7; D possibly corresponds to TRBD1 (5 bases). Trimming pared 5 bases from V and 3 bases from J, leaving 11 bases between. Germline values: CDR1 KGHSH, CDR2 LQKENI. The CDR3 totals 13 residues. The DNA of the CDR3 is TGTGCCAGCTCAACCGACAGCCTCTACGAGCAGTACTTC. It encodes CASSTDSLYEQYF. Using reference TRBV18 and TRBJ2-7 for the parts outside the CDR3, the full variable domain is NAGVMQNPRHLVRRRGQEARLRCSPMKGHSHVYWYRQLPEEGLKFMVYLQKENIIDESGMPKERFSAEFPKEGPSILRIQQVVRGDSAAYFCASSTDSLYEQYFGPGTRLTVT.

The sample holds a few counts of this clonotype. The rearrangement links TRBV6-5 to TRBJ1-2, with 7 nucleotides matching TRBD1. Germline values: CDR1 MNHEY, CDR2 SVGAGI. The CDR3 is made up of 15 amino acids. J lost 8 bases, V lost 2 bases, and 11 bases had no gene match. The DNA for the CDR3 is TGTGCCAGCAGTTACAATCAGGGGGGCTATGGCGGCTACACCTTC. This translates into CASSYNQGGYGGYTF.

This clonotype was recorded at least ten times. The rearrangement joins TRBV5-1 to TRBJ2-7, with D possibly matching TRBD2 (6 bases). Trimming stripped 0 bases from V and 2 bases from J, with 12 bases between. Germline lookup yields CDR1 SGHRS and CDR2 YFSETQ. This CDR3 region has 15 residues. The CDR3 region has the DNA TGCGCCAGCAGCTTGGACGCGGGGACCACCTACGAGCAGTACTTC. Its translation: CASSLDAGTTYEQYF.

This clonotype was seen a handful of times. This chain connects TRBV12-3 or TRBV12-4 to TRBJ2-7; no clear D. The V end was cut by 2 bases, the J end by 1 base, with 12 bases between. The CDR3 is made up of 15 amino acids. CDR3 nucleotides: TGTGCCAGCAGTTTACACTCTCGCCTATCCTACGAGCAGTACTTC. Translating it yields CASSLHSRLSYEQYF.

This clonotype was picked up many times. The rearrangement joins TRBV11-2 to TRBJ1-6, with 7 bases identical to TRBD1. CDR3 length: 18 residues. CDR1 and CDR2 (germline): SGHAT, FQNNGV. The V and J ends lost 4 bases and 1 base, in that order; junction bases with no gene match: 10. In DNA, the CDR3 is TGTGCCAGCAGCTCACGAATGACAGGGCGGTCCTATAATTCACCCCTCCACTTT. This encodes CASSSRMTGRSYNSPLHF.

This clonotype came up many times. One end of the junction is discordant with germline, which a read error may explain. V gene TRBV6-1 combines with J gene TRBJ2-1; D ambiguous. CDR1 is MNHNS and CDR2 is SASEGT in the germline V gene. This CDR3 is 13 amino acids long. CDR3 residues: CASTQGPYNVQFF. CDR3 DNA sequence: TGTGCCAGCACCCAAGGACCCTACAATGTGCAGTTCTTC.

The chain has TRBV5-1 and TRBJ2-7, with 11 bases lining up with TRBD2. With 2 bases clipped from V and 12 bases from J, the junction kept 4 bases outside the gene matches. Germline V gene data show CDR1 as SGHRS and CDR2 as YFSETQ. The CDR3 covers 12 residues. CDR3 DNA: TGCGCCAGCAGCTTATCTAGCGGGAGGCCGTACTTC. Translated: CASSLSSGRPYF.

This clonotype was counted ten times or more. The V gene is TRBV6-6, the J gene TRBJ2-7; no definite D call. The germline V gene encodes CDR1 MNHNY and CDR2 SVGAGI (reference sequence). The V gene lost 6 bases and the J gene lost 2 bases, with 14 bases spanning the gap. CDR3 length equals 14 residues. The CDR3 DNA sequence: TGTGCCAGCAGGCCACCGGAACCGCCCTACGAGCAGTACTTC. It yields the protein CASRPPEPPYEQYF.

This clonotype was seen repeatedly, ten times or more. The chain combines TRBV20-1 with TRBJ2-7, with D possibly TRBD2 on 5 matching bases. Germline CDR1 is DFQATT and CDR2 is SNEGSKA (reference sequence). The CDR3 is made up of 14 amino acids. V dropped 6 bases and J dropped 2 bases, with 17 bases sitting between them. The CDR3 spells CSATGPRGTYEQYF. CDR3 DNA sequence: TGCAGTGCAACCGGGCCCCGGGGAACCTACGAGCAGTACTTC.

This clonotype has a handful of counts. This chain connects TRBV28 to TRBJ2-7, with D perhaps TRBD2 (5 bases). V lost 9 bases to trimming and J lost 3 bases, with 12 bases between them. This CDR3 contains 12 residues. CDR1 MDHEN and CDR2 SYDVKM come from the germline V gene. The CDR3 spells CASSRTLYEQYF. CDR3 DNA sequence: TGTGCCAGTTCCCGGACTCTCTACGAGCAGTACTTC.

In its sample, this clonotype was seen many times. This chain joins TRBV12-3 or TRBV12-4 and TRBJ2-1; TRBD1 is a possible D gene (5 bases). V dropped 3 bases and J dropped 2 bases, with 14 bases sitting between them. The CDR3 has 16 amino acids. The CDR3 DNA is TGTGCCAGCAGTTTCGGTAGGGGAATGACCTACAATGAGCAGTTCTTC. Its translation: CASSFGRGMTYNEQFF.

In this sample, this clonotype turned up many times. The gene calls are TRBV7-9 and TRBJ2-7, with 7 bases identical to TRBD1. CDR1 is SEHNR and CDR2 is FQNEAQ in the germline V gene (reference sequence). Trimming removed 5 bases from V and 2 bases from J; junction bases left unmatched: 6. This CDR3 has 14 residues. The CDR3 spells CASSKGTEAYEQYF. CDR3 in DNA: TGTGCCAGCAGCAAGGGGACAGAGGCCTACGAGCAGTACTTC. Supplemented by reference TRBV7-9 and TRBJ2-7, the full variable domain reads DTGVSQNPRHKITKRGQNVTFRCDPISEHNRLYWYRQTLGQGPEFLTYFQNEAQLEKSRLLSDRFSAERPKGSFSTLEIQRTEQGDSAMYLCASSKGTEAYEQYFGPGTRLTVT.